This entry concerns a single TCR beta chain. Its antigen is undetermined. Adults with ileal or ileocolonic Crohn's disease and an indication for resection were eligible. The source of the sample is a study of T cell repertoires in ileal Crohn's disease. About the research overall: Thiopurines (about twelve) or anti-TNF agents (roughly 18) were given postoperatively to about half. General observations from the study: Compared with non-smokers, active smokers at surgery showed more clonal expansions.

This CDR3 is 16 amino acids long. CDR1 LGHNA and CDR2 YSLEER come from the germline V gene. V lost 0 bases to trimming and J lost 0 bases, with 12 bases between them. Profiled with immunoSEQ multiplex PCR; TCRdb holds only in-frame clones, not every one. The sample lists about 10,000 clones, roughly four fifths occurring once. The sequence was obtained from an adult with Crohn's disease. The specimen sequenced was ileal tissue. V and J are TRBV4-3 and TRBJ2-7; a possible D gene is TRBD2 (5 bases). CDR3 nucleotides: TGCGCCAGCAGCCAAGATCGGTCGGGGAGCTCCTACGAGCAGTACTTC. Its translation is CASSQDRSGSSYEQYF.